The TCR beta chain under discussion was sequenced for a study of siplizumab effects on memory and regulatory T cells. General observations from the study: Tracing alloreactive clones into unstimulated subsets worked for only a minor fraction of them.

Deletions cut 3 bases from V and 2 bases from J, with 11 bases between. Germline V CDR1 and CDR2: SGHTA, FQGTGA. The CDR3 sequence is 14 residues long. Generated by immunoSEQ multiplex PCR, the TCRdb table keeps only in-frame clones and is missing some. Of some 56,000 clones detected, 95% to 98% appear once; the ten largest clones hold 0.85% to 1.4%. This clone was seen just once. Its antigen remains unknown. The rearrangement links TRBV7-3 to TRBJ2-7, with D maybe TRBD1 (6 bases). This sequence was found in a human donor in good health. The specimen was naive CD8+ T cells sorted from blood. CDR3 region: CASSFGDTTYEQYF. In DNA, the CDR3 is TGTGCCAGCAGCTTTGGGGACACGACCTACGAGCAGTACTTC.